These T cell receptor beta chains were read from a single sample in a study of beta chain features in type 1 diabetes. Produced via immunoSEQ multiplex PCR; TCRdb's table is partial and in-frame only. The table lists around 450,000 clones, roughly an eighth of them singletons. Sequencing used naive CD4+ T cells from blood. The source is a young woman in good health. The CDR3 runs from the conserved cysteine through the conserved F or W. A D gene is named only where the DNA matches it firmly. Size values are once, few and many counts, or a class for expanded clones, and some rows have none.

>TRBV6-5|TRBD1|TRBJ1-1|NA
TGTGCCAGCAGTTTCAGGGGGCTTACTGAAGCTTTCTTT
CASSFRGLTEAFF
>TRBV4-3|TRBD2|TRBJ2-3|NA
TGCGCCAGCAGCCAGGCAGCGGGATCTAGCACAGATACGCAGTATTTT
CASSQAAGSSTDTQYF
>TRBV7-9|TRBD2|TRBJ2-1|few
TGTGCCAGCAGCTTAGTCGGTGGCGGGAGCTCCTACAATGAGCAGTTCTTC
CASSLVGGGSSYNEQFF
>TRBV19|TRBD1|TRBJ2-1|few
TGTGCCAGTAGAACAGGGGGCTTTGGCAATGAGCAGTTCTTC
CASRTGGFGNEQFF
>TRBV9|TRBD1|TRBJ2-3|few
TGTGCCAGCAGCGGGGGACAGTCCAACACAGATACGCAGTATTTT
CASSGGQSNTDTQYF
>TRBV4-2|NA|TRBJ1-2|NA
TGTGCCAGCAGCCAAGATTTGGCGGGTTCCTATGGCTACACCTTC
CASSQDLAGSYGYTF
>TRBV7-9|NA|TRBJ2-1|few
TGTGCCAGCAGCCCCGGGACTGCACGTAACAATGAGCAGTTCTTC
CASSPGTARNNEQFF
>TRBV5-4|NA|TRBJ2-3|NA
TGTGCCAGCAGCGCTGGCGTACTTTGGGGAGATACGCAGTATTTT
CASSAGVLWGDTQYF
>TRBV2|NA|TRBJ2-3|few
TGTGCCAGCAGTGTTTTACGCAGCACAGATACGCAGTATTTT
CASSVLRSTDTQYF
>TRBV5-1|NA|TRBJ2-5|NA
TGCGCCAGCAGCGTCCAGGCTGAAGAGACCCAGTACTTC
CASSVQAEETQYF
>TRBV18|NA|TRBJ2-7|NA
TGTGCCAGCTCACCACGGGGGAGTAGTGCCTACGAGCAGTACTTC
CASSPRGSSAYEQYF
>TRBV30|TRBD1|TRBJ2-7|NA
TGTGCCTGCGGGGACAGGGGCTTCTACGAGCAGTACTTC
CACGDRGFYEQYF
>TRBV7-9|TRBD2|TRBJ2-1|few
TGTGCCAGCAAGGGCAGGGAGGGGCAATTTGAGCAGTTCTTC
CASKGREGQFEQFF
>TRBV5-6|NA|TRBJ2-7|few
TGTGCCAGCAGCTTCATGTCTAGCAAGTACGAGCAGTACTTC
CASSFMSSKYEQYF
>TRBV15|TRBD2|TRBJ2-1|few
TGTGCCACCAGCAGATTGGGACTAGCGGGTTCCGGAGGATACCATGAGCAGTTCTTC
CATSRLGLAGSGGYHEQFF
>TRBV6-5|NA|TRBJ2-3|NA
TGTGCCAGCAGCGGGGATTCAGTTACGCAGTATTTT
CASSGDSVTQYF
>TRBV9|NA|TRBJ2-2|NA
TGTGCCAGCAGCGTAGATGCAGGGGAGAGTTTCGGGGAGCTGTTTTTT
CASSVDAGESFGELFF
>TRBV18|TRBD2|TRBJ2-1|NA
TGTGCCAGCTCACCCTCCTCTACGGGAGGGTTATCCAATGAGCAGTTCTTC
CASSPSSTGGLSNEQFF
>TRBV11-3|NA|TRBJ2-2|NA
TGTGCCAGCAGCTCTGGGGGTACCGGGGAGCTGTTTTTT
CASSSGGTGELFF
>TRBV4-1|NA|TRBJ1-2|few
TGCGCCAGCAGCCAGGGGGCCGGCTATGGCTACACCTTC
CASSQGAGYGYTF
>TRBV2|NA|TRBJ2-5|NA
TGTGCCAGCAGGCGGGGATTGCAAGAGACCCAGTACTTC
CASRRGLQETQYF
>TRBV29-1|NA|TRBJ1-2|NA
TGCAGCGGTGAAGAGATTTCCGGGCTTAACTATGGCTACACCTTC
CSGEEISGLNYGYTF
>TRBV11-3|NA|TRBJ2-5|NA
TGTGCCAGCAGCTCAGTAAGGACCCAGTACTTC
CASSSVRTQYF
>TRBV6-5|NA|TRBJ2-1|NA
TGTGCCAGCAGTAGGGACAAGCGCTCCTACAATGAGCAGTTCTTC
CASSRDKRSYNEQFF
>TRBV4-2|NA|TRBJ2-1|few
TGTGCCAGCAGCCAAGGACTCCTCGCGACCAATGAGCAGTTCTTC
CASSQGLLATNEQFF
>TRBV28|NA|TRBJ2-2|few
TGTGCCAGCCTGGGCACCGGGGAGCTGTTTTTT
CASLGTGELFF
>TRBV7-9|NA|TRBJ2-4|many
TGTGCCAGCAGCTTCACGGCCCTTGGCGACATTCAGTACTTC
CASSFTALGDIQYF
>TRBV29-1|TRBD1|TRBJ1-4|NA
TGCAGCGCCGCGACGGACAGGGTGGCGACTAATGAAAAACTGTTTTTT
CSAATDRVATNEKLFF
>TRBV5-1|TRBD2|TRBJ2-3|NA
TGCGCCAGCAGCGAAACCGGGACTAGCGGAACAGATACGCAGTATTTT
CASSETGTSGTDTQYF